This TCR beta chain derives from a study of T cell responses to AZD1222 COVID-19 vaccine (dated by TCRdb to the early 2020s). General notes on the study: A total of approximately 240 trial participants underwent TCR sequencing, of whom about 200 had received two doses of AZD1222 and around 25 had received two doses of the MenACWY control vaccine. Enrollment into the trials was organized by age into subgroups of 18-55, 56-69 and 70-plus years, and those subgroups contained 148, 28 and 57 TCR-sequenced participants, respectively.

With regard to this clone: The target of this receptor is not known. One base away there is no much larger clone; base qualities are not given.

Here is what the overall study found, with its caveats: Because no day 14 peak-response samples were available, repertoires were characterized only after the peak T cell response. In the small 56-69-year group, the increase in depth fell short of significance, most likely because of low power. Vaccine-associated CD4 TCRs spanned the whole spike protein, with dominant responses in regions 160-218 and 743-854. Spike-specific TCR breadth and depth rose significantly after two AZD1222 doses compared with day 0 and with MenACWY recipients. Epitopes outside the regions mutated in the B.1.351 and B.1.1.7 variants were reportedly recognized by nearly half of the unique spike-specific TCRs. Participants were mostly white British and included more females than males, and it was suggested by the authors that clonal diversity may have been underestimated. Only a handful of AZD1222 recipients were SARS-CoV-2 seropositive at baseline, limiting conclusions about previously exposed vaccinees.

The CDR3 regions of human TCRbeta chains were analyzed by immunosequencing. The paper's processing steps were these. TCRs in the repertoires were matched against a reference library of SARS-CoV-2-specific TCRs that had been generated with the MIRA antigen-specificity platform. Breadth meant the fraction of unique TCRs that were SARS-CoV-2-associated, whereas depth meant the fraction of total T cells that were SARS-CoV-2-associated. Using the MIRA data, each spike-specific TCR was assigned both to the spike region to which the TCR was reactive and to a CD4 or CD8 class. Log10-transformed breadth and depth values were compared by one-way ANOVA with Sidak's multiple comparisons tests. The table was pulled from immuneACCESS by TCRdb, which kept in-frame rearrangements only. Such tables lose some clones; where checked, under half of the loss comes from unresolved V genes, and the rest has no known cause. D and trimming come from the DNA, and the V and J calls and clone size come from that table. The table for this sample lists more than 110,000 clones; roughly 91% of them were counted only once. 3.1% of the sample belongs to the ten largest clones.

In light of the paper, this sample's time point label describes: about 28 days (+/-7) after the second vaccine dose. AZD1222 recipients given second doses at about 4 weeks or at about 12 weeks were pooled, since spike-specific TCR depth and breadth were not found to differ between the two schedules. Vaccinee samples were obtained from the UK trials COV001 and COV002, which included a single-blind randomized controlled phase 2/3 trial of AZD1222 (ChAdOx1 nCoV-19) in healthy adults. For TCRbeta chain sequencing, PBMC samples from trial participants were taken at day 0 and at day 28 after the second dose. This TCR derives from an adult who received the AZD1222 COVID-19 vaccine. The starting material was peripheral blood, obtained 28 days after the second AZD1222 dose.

The nucleotide sequence is TGTGCCAGCAGCCCGACAAGCAACACAGATACGCAGTATTTT. Its coded protein is CASSPTSNTDTQYF. The sequence links TRBV28 to TRBJ2-3, with no confidently assigned D gene. The germline V gene specifies MDHEN as CDR1 and SYDVKM as CDR2. CDR3 length: 14 amino acids, cysteine to phenylalanine. Only the CDR3 part of the read is kept: 42 bases, read in frame from the first base. Relative to germline, V is 6 bases shorter and J is 2 bases shorter, with 12 bases between their ends.